This TCR beta chain was documented in a study of PD-1 blockade in classical Hodgkin lymphoma. Whole-study results and caveats: According to reports, newly diagnosed patients had lower baseline TCR diversity than healthy donors, and relapsed/refractory patients had lower baseline TCR diversity still. Exclusion was applied to patients who started nivolumab under 1 year after ASCT.

Method: immunoSEQ multiplex PCR; TCRdb's copy keeps in-frame clones and lacks some. Here the sample spans 9,500 to 14,000 clones, around 82% being singletons. For this clone: Its antigen is not identified.

V lost 3 bases, J lost 2 bases, and 2 bases stayed unmatched. In germline, CDR1 is MNHEY, CDR2 SMNVEV (reference sequence). The CDR3 is 14 residues long. Each patient's relapse followed autologous stem cell transplantation, and brentuximab vedotin exposure varied. After PBMCs were thawed, their CD8+ T cells were isolated by magnetic negative selection. This specimen was CD8+ T cells from blood, taken at baseline. The J gene is TRBJ2-7, the V gene TRBV27; 9 bases line up with TRBD1. This sequence was found in a human donor with classical Hodgkin lymphoma. The CDR3 region is CASSFGTGTYEQYF. CDR3 bases: TGTGCCAGCAGTTTCGGGACAGGGACCTACGAGCAGTACTTC.